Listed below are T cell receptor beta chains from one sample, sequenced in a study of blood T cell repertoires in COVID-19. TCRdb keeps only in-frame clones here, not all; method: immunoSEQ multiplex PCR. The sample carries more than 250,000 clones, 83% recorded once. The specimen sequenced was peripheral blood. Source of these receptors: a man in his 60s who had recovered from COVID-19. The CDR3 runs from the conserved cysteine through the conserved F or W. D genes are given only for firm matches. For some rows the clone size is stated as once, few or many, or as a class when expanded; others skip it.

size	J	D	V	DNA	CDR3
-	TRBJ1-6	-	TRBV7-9	TGTGCCAGCGTCAGGGCCATCGGGCAGTATAATTCACCCCTCCACTTT	CASVRAIGQYNSPLHF
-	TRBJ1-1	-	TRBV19	TGTGCCAGTAGTATAGGCGGGGGGAGGACTGAAGCTTTCTTT	CASSIGGGRTEAFF
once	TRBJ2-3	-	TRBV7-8	TGTGCCAGCAGCTTAGTAGGCAGGGGCCGGGATACGCAGTATTTT	CASSLVGRGRDTQYF
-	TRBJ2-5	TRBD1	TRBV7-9	TGTGCCAGCAGCTTCCGGGACAGAACCCAGCAAGAGACCCAGTACTTC	CASSFRDRTQQETQYF
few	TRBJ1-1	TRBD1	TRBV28	TGTGCCAGCAGTTTATGGGGACAGAGAGCCACGGGGGCTGAAGCTTTCTTT	CASSLWGQRATGAEAFF
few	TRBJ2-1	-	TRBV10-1	TGCGCCAGCAGTGAACGTACAGGGTTTGAGCAGTTCTTC	CASSERTGFEQFF
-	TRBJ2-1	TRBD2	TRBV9	TGTGCCAGCTCGGCGCGGCTAGCGGGAGGAGGGAATGAGCAGTTCTTC	CASSARLAGGGNEQFF
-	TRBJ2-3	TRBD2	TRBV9	TGTGCCAGCAGCGTAGCAGCGGGGACCGGGGGGGGCACGCAGTATTTT	CASSVAAGTGGGTQYF
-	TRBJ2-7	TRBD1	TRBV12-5	TGTGCTAGTGGTCCGACAGGGATACTCTACGAGCAGTACTTC	CASGPTGILYEQYF
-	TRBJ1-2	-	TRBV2	TGTGCCAGCGGGACTGCTTATGGCTACACCTTC	CASGTAYGYTF
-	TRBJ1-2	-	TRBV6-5	TGTGCCAGCAGTTCGTCCCAATCTAGGGACGGGACTTTC	CASSSSQSRDGTF
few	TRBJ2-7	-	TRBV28	TGTGCCAGCAGTACCCCACAGGGAGGGTCCTACGAGCAGTACTTC	CASSTPQGGSYEQYF
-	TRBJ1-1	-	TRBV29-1	TGCAGCGTTGTTGCGGCAGGGTCTCGGTTGGGGACTGAAGCTTTCTTT	CSVVAAGSRLGTEAFF
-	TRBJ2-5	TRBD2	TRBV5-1	TGCGCCAGCAGCTTGGCAGCGGGGGGGGCCGGGGAGACCCAGTACTTC	CASSLAAGGAGETQYF
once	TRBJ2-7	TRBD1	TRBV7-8	TGTGCCAGCAGCTTAGGAGGGACAGCCTACGAGCAGTACTTC	CASSLGGTAYEQYF
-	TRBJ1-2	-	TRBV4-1	TGCGCCAGCAGCCACGGGGTCGCCTATGGCTACACCTTC	CASSHGVAYGYTF
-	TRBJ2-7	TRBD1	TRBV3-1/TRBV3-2	TGTGCCAGCACGATGGGACAGGGCTACGAGCAGTACTTC	CASTMGQGYEQYF
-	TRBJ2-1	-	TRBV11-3	TGTGCCAGCAGCTTAGGGGGACAAGCCAATAACAATGAGCAGTTCTTC	CASSLGGQANNNEQFF
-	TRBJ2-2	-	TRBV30	TGTGCCTGGAGTGTACTCGGTTGGGGGGGCGCGAACACCGGGGAGCTGTTTTTT	CAWSVLGWGGANTGELFF
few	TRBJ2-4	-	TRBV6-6	TGTGCCAGCAGTCCCGGGGGAATACAAAAAAACATTCAGTACTTC	CASSPGGIQKNIQYF
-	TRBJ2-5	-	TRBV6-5	TGTGCCGGCAGTTACTCAGGGAGTCGGGAGACCCAGTACTTC	CAGSYSGSRETQYF
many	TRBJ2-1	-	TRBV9	TGTGCCAGCAGCGTAGCGGGGAGGAGTAATGAGCAGTTCTTC	CASSVAGRSNEQFF
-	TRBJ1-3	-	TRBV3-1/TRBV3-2	TGTGCCAGCAGGCAAGCACTGGGGCACACCATATATTTT	CASRQALGHTIYF
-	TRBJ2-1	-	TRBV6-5	TGTGCCAGCAGTCCCGACTCCGACCTCAATGAGCAGTTCTTC	CASSPDSDLNEQFF
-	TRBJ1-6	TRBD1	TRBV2	TGTGCCAGCAGTGCCCCGGGACAGGGAGATTCACCCCTCCACTTT	CASSAPGQGDSPLHF
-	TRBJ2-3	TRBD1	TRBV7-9	TGTGCCAGCAGCAAGGACAGGGGCGCAGATACGCAGTATTTT	CASSKDRGADTQYF
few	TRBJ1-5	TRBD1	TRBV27	TGTGCCAGCAGTAGGGCCAGGGGGCTTCAGCCCCAGCATTTT	CASSRARGLQPQHF
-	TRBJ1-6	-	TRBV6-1	TGTGCCAGCAGTGAATGGGGCGCAGGGGTTCGTTCACCCCTCCACTTT	CASSEWGAGVRSPLHF
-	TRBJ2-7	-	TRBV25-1	TGTGCCAGCAGTGAATATTATAGGACTCCTGGGTCAAGATACGAGCAGTACTTC	CASSEYYRTPGSRYEQYF
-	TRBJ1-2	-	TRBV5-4	TGTGCCAGCAGCTTGTTGGGGCGCCTCAACTATGGCTACACCTTC	CASSLLGRLNYGYTF
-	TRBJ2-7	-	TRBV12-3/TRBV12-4	TGTGCCAGCAGTCCAAGGAGTATCGGCGAGCAGTACTTC	CASSPRSIGEQYF
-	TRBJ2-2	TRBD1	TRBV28	TGTGCCAGCAGTTTGAGGGACAGGGTGAAGACCGGGGAGCTGTTTTTT	CASSLRDRVKTGELFF
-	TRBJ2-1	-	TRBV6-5	TGTGCCAGCACAGGCCGTCGGGAGTACAATGAGCAGTTCTTC	CASTGRREYNEQFF
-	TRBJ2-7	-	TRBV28	TGTGCCACACTAAATCCGGGGATCATCAACGAGCAGTACTTC	CATLNPGIINEQYF
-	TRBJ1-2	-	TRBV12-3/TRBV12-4	TGTGCCAGCAGTTTAGGCCAAGGCGCAGGCACCTTC	CASSLGQGAGTF
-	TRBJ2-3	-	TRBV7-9	TGTGCCAGCAGCAACCCCTCAGGTCGAGATACGCAGTATTTT	CASSNPSGRDTQYF
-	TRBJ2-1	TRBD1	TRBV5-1	TGCGCCAGCAGCTTGGGGACGGGACAGAGACGCCAAAAATTCAATGAGCAGTTCTTC	CASSLGTGQRRQKFNEQFF
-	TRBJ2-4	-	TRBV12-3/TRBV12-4	TGTGCCAGCAGTAGCAGGGCCGGAAACATTCAGTACTTC	CASSSRAGNIQYF
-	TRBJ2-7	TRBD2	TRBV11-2	TGTGCCAGCAGCTTAGGGGGAGCGTCTAGCGGAAGCTACGAGCAGTACTTC	CASSLGGASSGSYEQYF
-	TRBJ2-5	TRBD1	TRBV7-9	TGTGCCAGCAGGCAGGGGGCGGAGGAGACCCAGTACTTC	CASRQGAEETQYF
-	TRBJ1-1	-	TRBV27	TGTGCCAGCAGGGAGGCTGTAGCAATGAACACTGAAGCTTTCTTT	CASREAVAMNTEAFF
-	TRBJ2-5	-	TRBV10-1	TGCGCCAGCAGTCAACAGGGGACCCAGTACTTC	CASSQQGTQYF
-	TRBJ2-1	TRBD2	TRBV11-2	TGTGCCAGCAGCTTTAGCGGGAGGATCCATGAGCAGTTCTTC	CASSFSGRIHEQFF
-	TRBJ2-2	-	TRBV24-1	TGTGCCACCAGCGAGGCCACCCCCGGGGAGCTGTTTTTT	CATSEATPGELFF
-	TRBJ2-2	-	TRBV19	TGTGCCAGTAGTAAACAAGTAGGGGAGCTGTTTTTT	CASSKQVGELFF
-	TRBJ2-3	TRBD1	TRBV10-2	TGCGCCAGCCGGGACAGGGAGCCAGATACGCAGTATTTT	CASRDREPDTQYF
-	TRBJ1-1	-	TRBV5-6	TGTGCCAGCAGCAACACAGGGTTTTCCAACACTGAAGCTTTCTTT	CASSNTGFSNTEAFF
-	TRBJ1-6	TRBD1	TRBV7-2	TGTGCCAGCAAGGCGCTCCAGGGGGATCTACATTCACCCCTCCACTTT	CASKALQGDLHSPLHF
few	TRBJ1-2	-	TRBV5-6	TGTGCCAGCAGCAAGGGACACTCTAACTATGGCTACACCTTC	CASSKGHSNYGYTF
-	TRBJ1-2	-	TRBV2	TGTGCCAGCACCTTGGGGACGGCGCGGGAAGGCTACACCTTC	CASTLGTAREGYTF